This T cell receptor (beta chain) stems from a study of identical twins. Study-wide results and limits: Twin pairs had excess sharing that was weaker in beta out-of-frame sequences. Modelling approaches yielded underestimates of out-of-frame TCR alpha sharing between monozygotic twins.

This clonotype was counted only a few times. Its antigen is as yet unknown. TCRdb re-derived calls from the 5' RACE reads in MiXCR, one entry per CDR3 protein. The sample shows about 530,000 distinct CDR3 sequences, approximately 20% of them seen only once. V was trimmed by 8 bases and J by 3 bases, leaving 14 bases between them. Germline V lookup: CDR1 MNHEY, CDR2 SVGEGT. The CDR3 runs 13 residues. These data also featured in a second study, about yellow fever vaccine responses in identical twins.

The genes are TRBV6-2 or TRBV6-3 and TRBJ2-7, with a weak D call TRBD1 (5 bases). Material for sequencing was CD4+ T cells sorted from blood. This clonotype was sampled from a woman aged 18-29 years in good health. The CDR3 bases are TGTGCCAGCTCAGACAGCCCCGGCTACGAGCAGTACTTC. It translates to CASSDSPGYEQYF.